The T cell receptor beta chain described here comes from a study of blood T cell repertoires in COVID-19. Study-wide context: There were acute and convalescent COVID-19 samples, and they came from the United States, Italy and Spain. Nucleic acid was either cDNA or gDNA, and it came from T cells, B-cell-depleted T cells, or PBMCs.

As for this clone: Other DNA sequences within the sample encode an identical CDR3.

Profiling relied on immunoSEQ multiplex PCR, and the TCRdb table lists in-frame clones only, not all of them. The table has a few hundred thousand clones, about 85% seen once; the top ten hold 3% to 4%. Sequenced sample: peripheral blood. The sequence came from a woman between 18 and 30 years old with acute or convalescent COVID-19.

The CDR3 sequence: CASSLGGGNTIYF. CDR3 sequence (DNA): TGCGCCAGCAGCTTGGGCGGTGGAAACACCATATATTTT. The rearrangement joins TRBV5-1 to TRBJ1-3; D ambiguous. This CDR3 contains 13 residues. Trimming pared 0 bases from V and 3 bases from J, leaving 4 bases between. Germline CDR1 and CDR2: SGHRS and YFSETQ.